Sequencing of this TCR beta chain was carried out in a study of blood T cell repertoires in COVID-19. V lost 4 bases, J lost 6 bases, and 11 bases stayed unmatched. The CDR3 is 15 amino acids. Germline V gene sequence: CDR1 SGHNT, CDR2 YYREEE (reference sequence). Measured with immunoSEQ multiplex PCR; TCRdb has only the in-frame clones, and not every one. The table shows 86,000 or so clones, with more than 75% occurring only once. This receptor was taken from a woman aged 80 or older with acute or convalescent COVID-19. This sequence joins TRBV5-4 and TRBJ2-7; 9 nucleotides match TRBD2. Sequences were obtained from peripheral blood. The CDR3 bases are TGTGCCAGCAGCCAAGGGCCTAGCGGGAATGGCGAGCAGTACTTC. It yields the protein CASSQGPSGNGEQYF. The variable domain in full, with the rest retrieved from reference TRBV5-4 and TRBJ2-7, is ETGVTQSPTHLIKTRGQQVTLRCSSQSGHNTVSWYQQALGQGPQFIFQYYREEENGRGNFPPRFSGLQFPNYSSELNVNALELDDSALYLCASSQGPSGNGEQYFGPGTRLTVT.